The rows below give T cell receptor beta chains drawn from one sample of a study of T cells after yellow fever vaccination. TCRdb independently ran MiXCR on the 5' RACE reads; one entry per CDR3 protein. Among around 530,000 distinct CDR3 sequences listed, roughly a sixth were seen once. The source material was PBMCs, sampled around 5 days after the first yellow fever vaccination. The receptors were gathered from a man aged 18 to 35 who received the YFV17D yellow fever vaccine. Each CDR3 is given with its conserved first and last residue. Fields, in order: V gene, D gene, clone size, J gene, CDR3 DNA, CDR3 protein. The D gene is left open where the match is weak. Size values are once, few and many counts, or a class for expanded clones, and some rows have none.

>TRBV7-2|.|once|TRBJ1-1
TGTGACAGCAGCTTTACCCATTTCACTGAAGCTTTCTTT
CDSSFTHFTEAFF
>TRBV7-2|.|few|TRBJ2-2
TGTGCCAGCAGCCCGGCCCCTGCGGGGTCGGGAACCGGGGAGCTGTTTTTT
CASSPAPAGSGTGELFF
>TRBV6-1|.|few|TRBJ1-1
TGTGCCAGCAGTGTACAGGGTATGAACACTGAAGCTTTCTTT
CASSVQGMNTEAFF
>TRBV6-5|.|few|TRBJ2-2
TGTGCCAGCAGTTACGAGGCTGGCGGGGAGCTGTTTTTT
CASSYEAGGELFF
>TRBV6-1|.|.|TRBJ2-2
TGTGCCAGCAGGGCTGGACACTACACCGGGGAGCTGTTTTTT
CASRAGHYTGELFF
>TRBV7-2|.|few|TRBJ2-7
TGTGCCAGCAGCTTAGACCGGACAGCCGAGCAGTACTTC
CASSLDRTAEQYF
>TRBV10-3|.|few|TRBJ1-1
TGTGCCATCAGTGAGAACAAGGGTGATACTGAAGCTTTCTTT
CAISENKGDTEAFF
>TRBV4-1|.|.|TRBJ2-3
TGCGCCAGCAGCCCCATCCAGGCCACAGATACGCAGTATTTT
CASSPIQATDTQYF
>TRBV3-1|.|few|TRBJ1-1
TGTGCCAGCAGCCCCGACGCAGGGGCCACGGGAGCTTTCTTT
CASSPDAGATGAFF
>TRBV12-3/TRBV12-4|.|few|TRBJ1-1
TGTGCCAGCACCTCTCCGGAGAACACTGAAGCTTTCTTT
CASTSPENTEAFF
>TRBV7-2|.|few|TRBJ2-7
TGTGCCAGCAGCAGCAGAGGGACGGGGAGCTCCTACGAGCAGTACTTC
CASSSRGTGSSYEQYF
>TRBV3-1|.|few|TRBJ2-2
TGTGCCAGCAGCTATCGCGGGGAATACGGGGAGCTGTTTTTT
CASSYRGEYGELFF
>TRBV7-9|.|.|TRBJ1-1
TGTGCCAGCAGCGGATCGGGGGAAGGGACTGAAGCTTTCTTT
CASSGSGEGTEAFF
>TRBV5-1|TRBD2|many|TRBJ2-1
TGCGCCAGCGAACCTCCCGGCGGGGGGAGAAACAATGAGCAGTTCTTC
CASEPPGGGRNNEQFF
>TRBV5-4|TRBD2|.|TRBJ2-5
TGTGCCAGCAGCGTAGGGACTAGAGGACAAGAGACCCAGTACTTC
CASSVGTRGQETQYF
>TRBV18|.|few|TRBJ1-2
TGTGCCAGCTCACCACCAGGGGCGGAAGACTATGGCTACACCTTC
CASSPPGAEDYGYTF
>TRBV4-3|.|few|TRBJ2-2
TGCGCCAGCAGCCAAAGTCTGGTCGGGGAGCTGTTTTTT
CASSQSLVGELFF
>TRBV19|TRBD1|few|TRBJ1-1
TGTGCCAGTATCGGAGTGGGAAGGGGGCGCCCAGCTTTCTTT
CASIGVGRGRPAFF
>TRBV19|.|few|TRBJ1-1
TGTGCCAGTAGTATAACCATTATGAACACTGAAGCTTTCTTT
CASSITIMNTEAFF
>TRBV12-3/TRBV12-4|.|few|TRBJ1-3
TGTGCCAGCAGACAACAGGGAGGGCCTGGAAACACCATATATTTT
CASRQQGGPGNTIYF
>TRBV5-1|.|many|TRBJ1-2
TGCGCCACCAAGCAGGAGGAGAAAGGGGAAACGGAAGGCTACACCTTC
CATKQEEKGETEGYTF
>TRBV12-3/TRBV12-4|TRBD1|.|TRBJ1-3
TGTGCCAGCAGTCCCGGGACAGGGGGTCGATTTATGGGAAACACCATATATTTT
CASSPGTGGRFMGNTIYF
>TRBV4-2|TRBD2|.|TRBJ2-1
TGTGCCAGCAGCCAAGAACTAGCGCGCCACAATGAGCAGTTCTTC
CASSQELARHNEQFF
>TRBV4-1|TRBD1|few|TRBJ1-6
TGCGCCAGCAGCCAAGATGGACAGGGGGAGACACCCCTCCACTTT
CASSQDGQGETPLHF
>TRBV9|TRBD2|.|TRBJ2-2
TGTGCCAGCAGCGGTAGCGGGGGAGCGAACACCGGGGAGCTGTTTTTT
CASSGSGGANTGELFF
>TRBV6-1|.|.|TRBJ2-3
TGTGCCAGCAGTCCCTTCGCGGGGACTAGCACAGATACGCAGTATTTT
CASSPFAGTSTDTQYF
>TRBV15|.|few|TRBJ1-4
TGTGCCACCAGCAGAGGACAGCCGGATGGAGAAAAACTGTTTTTT
CATSRGQPDGEKLFF
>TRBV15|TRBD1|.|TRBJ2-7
TGTGCCACAACGACCGGGACAGGGGGCTACGAGCAGTACTTC
CATTTGTGGYEQYF
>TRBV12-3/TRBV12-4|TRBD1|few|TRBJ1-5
TGTGCCAGCAGAGGGGACAGGGTGCATCAGCCCCAGCATTTT
CASRGDRVHQPQHF
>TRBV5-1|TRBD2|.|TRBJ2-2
TGCGCCAGCAGCTCACGAACCTTCCTCGGGGACTACTCGAACACCGGGGAGCTGTTTTTT
CASSSRTFLGDYSNTGELFF
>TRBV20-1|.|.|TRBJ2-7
TGCAGTTATCTAAGGGACTTAGAGCACTACGAGCAGTACTTC
CSYLRDLEHYEQYF
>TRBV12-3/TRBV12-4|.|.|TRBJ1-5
TGTGCCAGCAGTTTAAGGAGCTCCCCCAATCAGCCCCAGCATTTT
CASSLRSSPNQPQHF
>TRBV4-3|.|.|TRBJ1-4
TGCGCCAGCAGCCAAGACGCAGGGCAGGAAAATGAAAAACTGTTTTTT
CASSQDAGQENEKLFF
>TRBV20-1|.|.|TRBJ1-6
TGCAGTGCTAGAGATTTCATGGGGAAAAGCTCCTATAATTCACCCCTCCACTTT
CSARDFMGKSSYNSPLHF
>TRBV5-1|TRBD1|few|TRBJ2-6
TGCGCCAGCAGCGCCCGGACAGGGGGCATAGGTGGGGCCAACGTCCTGACTTTC
CASSARTGGIGGANVLTF
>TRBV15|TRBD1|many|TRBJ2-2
TGTGCCACCAGCAGAGGACAGGGGGACACCGGGGAGCTGTTTTTT
CATSRGQGDTGELFF
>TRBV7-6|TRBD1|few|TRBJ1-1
TGTGCCAGCAGCTTAGGGACAGGGTCCGGTGAAGCTTTCTTT
CASSLGTGSGEAFF
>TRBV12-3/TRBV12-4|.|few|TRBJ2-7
TGTGCCAGCAGTCGAGGACTTGGGGGTTTCTACGAGCAGTACTTC
CASSRGLGGFYEQYF
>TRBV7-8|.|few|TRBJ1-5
TGTGCCAGCAGCTCCTCCTTGGGGTCTTGGCAGCCCCAGCATTTT
CASSSSLGSWQPQHF
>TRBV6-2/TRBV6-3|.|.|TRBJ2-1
TGTGCCAGCAGTTTTAAGCGTGAGCAGTTCTTC
CASSFKREQFF
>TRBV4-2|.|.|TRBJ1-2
TGTGCCAGCAGCCAAGCCCCACAGGGTCGGGGCTACACCTTC
CASSQAPQGRGYTF
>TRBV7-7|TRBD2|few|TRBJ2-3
TGTGCCAGCAGCGGTACGGGAGGGGATACGCAGTATTTT
CASSGTGGDTQYF
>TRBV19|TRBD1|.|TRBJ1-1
TGTGCCAGTAGCCCTCGTGGGACAGAGCGGACTGAAGCTTTCTTT
CASSPRGTERTEAFF
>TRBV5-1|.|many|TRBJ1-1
TGCGCCAGCAGCTTGGGGGGCTGGGTGAACACTGAAGCTTTCTTT
CASSLGGWVNTEAFF
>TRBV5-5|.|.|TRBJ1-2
TGTGCCAGCAGCTTGGAGCTGGACCTTCATGGCTACACCTTC
CASSLELDLHGYTF
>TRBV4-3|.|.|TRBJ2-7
TGCGCCAGCAGCCAAGAGGCAGACAGTCGTTGGTACGAGCAGTACTTC
CASSQEADSRWYEQYF
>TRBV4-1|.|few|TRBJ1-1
TGCGCCAGCATCGAGATCGGCCTTAACGTGGCTTTCTTT
CASIEIGLNVAFF
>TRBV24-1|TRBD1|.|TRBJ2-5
TGTGCCACCAGTGATAAAGGGGGCCGGAACAACCAAGAGACCCAGTACTTC
CATSDKGGRNNQETQYF
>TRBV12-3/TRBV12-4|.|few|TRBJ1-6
TGTGCCAGCAGTTTACGGAGGTTAGGACACGGGAATAATTCACCCCTCCACTTT
CASSLRRLGHGNNSPLHF
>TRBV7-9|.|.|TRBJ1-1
TGTGCCAGCAGCTTTGAGGCTAGCACTGAAGCTTTCTTT
CASSFEASTEAFF
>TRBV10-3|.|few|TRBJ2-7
TGTGCCATCAGTGAGTTAGGGGGGTCCTACGAGCAGTACTTC
CAISELGGSYEQYF
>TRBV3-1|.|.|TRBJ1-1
TGTGCCAGCACCCCCGGCCGGAGAGGGATCATGAACACTGAAGCTTTCTTT
CASTPGRRGIMNTEAFF
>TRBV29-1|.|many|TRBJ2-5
TGCAGCGCCGGGTCGTGGGAGACCCAGTACTTC
CSAGSWETQYF
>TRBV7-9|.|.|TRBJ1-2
TGTGCCAGCACCTCAAGGGGGGTCCATGGCTACACCTTC
CASTSRGVHGYTF